The sequence of this TCR beta chain was determined in a study of monozygotic twins with inflammatory bowel disease. From whole blood, total RNA was isolated without any sorting of T cells. TCRdb re-analyzed the 5' RACE reads; it lists each CDR3 protein once, without DNA. The specimen's table records roughly 330,000 distinct CDR3 sequences. This CDR3 comprises 16 residues. Germline CDR1 and CDR2: SGHTA and FQGNSA. The sequence was collected from a human donor with ulcerative colitis or Crohn's disease, or a healthy co-twin of an affected twin (not recorded which). The V gene is TRBV7-2, the J gene TRBJ2-2; checking the TCRdb D call of TRBD2 is not possible without DNA. Sequencing was performed on blood. CDR3 sequence: CASSSGTSGSTGELFF.